The 6 T cell receptor beta chains presented below share a single source sample, sequenced in a study of control samples from healthy donors and cancer patients. Assay: immunoSEQ multiplex PCR; the TCRdb copy retains only in-frame clones and omits some. The sample contains fewer than 250,000 clones, 91% of which appear only once. The specimen was blood. The receptors come from a man aged 25 to 40 in good health.

This chain uses TRBV7-9 with TRBJ1-6; 10 nucleotides line up with TRBD1. The ends lost 2 bases at V and 7 bases at J; junction bases unmatched: 2. The CDR3 length is 15 residues. Germline CDR1 reads SEHNR; CDR2 reads FQNEAQ (reference sequence). CDR3 DNA sequence: TGTGCCAGCAGCTTACTGGACAGGGGGAATTCACCCCTCCACTTT. Protein product: CASSLLDRGNSPLHF.

This chain's CDR3 is CATNFRGAGELFF. CDR3 DNA sequence: TGTGCCACCAACTTCAGGGGGGCCGGGGAGCTGTTTTTT. V and J are TRBV24-1 and TRBJ2-2, with D possibly being TRBD1 (7 bases). V dropped 8 bases and J dropped 6 bases, with 12 bases sitting between them. Germline CDR1 and CDR2: KGHDR and SFDVKD. This CDR3 has 13 amino acids.

In the case of this clone: Other DNA sequences in this specimen translate into the identical CDR3. The rearrangement uses TRBV5-1 and TRBJ1-2, with D unresolved. V gave up 4 bases and J gave up 5 bases, with 9 bases separating them. Germline lookup yields CDR1 SGHRS and CDR2 YFSETQ. The CDR3 consists of 12 residues. The CDR3 is CASSLDGYGYTF. In nucleotides, the CDR3 is TGCGCCAGCAGCCTCGACGGGTATGGCTACACCTTC.

J is TRBJ1-2 and V is TRBV9; D is unresolved. Per the germline V gene, CDR1 is SGDLS and CDR2 is YYNGEE. Trimming shortened V by 0 bases and J by 2 bases, and 8 bases separated the two germline ends. CDR3 size: 14 residues. The CDR3 protein is CASSVALENYGYTF. The CDR3 coding sequence is TGTGCCAGCAGCGTAGCTCTGGAAAACTATGGCTACACCTTC.

The chain combines TRBV12-3 or TRBV12-4 with TRBJ1-2; 9 bases fit TRBD1. This CDR3 is built from 13 residues. Losses at the gene ends were 5 bases for V and 2 bases for J; bases not matched to a gene: 0. The CDR3 protein is CASSDRGNYGYTF. The CDR3 DNA is TGTGCCAGCAGTGACAGGGGGAACTATGGCTACACCTTC.

The rearrangement links TRBV5-4 to TRBJ1-4, with no clear D. The CDR3 consists of 14 residues. V was clipped by 6 bases and J by 6 bases, with 15 bases between them. Germline V gene lookup returns CDR1 SGHNT and CDR2 YYREEE (reference sequence). CDR3 loop: CASTNLGRDEKLFF. Written as DNA, the CDR3 is TGTGCCAGCACCAATCTGGGCAGAGATGAAAAACTGTTTTTT.